This TCR beta chain was retrieved from a study of post-analysis software for immune sequencing data. This CDR3 is 14 amino acids long. Unmatched junction bases numbered 6, after V lost 3 bases and J lost 7 bases. The V gene's germline CDR1 is DFQATT and CDR2 SNEGSKA (reference sequence). Study observations and caveats: Roughly five TRBV segments occurring more often in patients than controls included TRBV5-6, TRBV5-1 and TRBV20-1.

Points on this clonotype: Its target is not known.

The TCR beta cDNA libraries carried unique molecular identifiers. In TCRdb, the PCR reads were re-called with MiXCR into one record per CDR3 protein. Among some 240,000 distinct CDR3 sequences, roughly a third were seen once, and the ten largest hold 4% to 5.5%. This clonotype was sampled from a girl aged 10-17 years with multiple sclerosis. Material for sequencing was blood. V gene TRBV20-1 combines with J gene TRBJ2-1; 10 nucleotides agree with TRBD2. For the CDR3, the DNA is TGCAGTGCTAGGAAAGCGGGGGGGCAAAATGAGCAGTTCTTC. Protein sequence: CSARKAGGQNEQFF.